These 26 T cell receptor beta chains were all obtained from the same sample, sequenced in a study of CD8 T cells in Susac syndrome (dated by TCRdb to 2018 to 2020). The method was the immunoSEQ multiplex PCR assay. RNA was extracted using the RNeasy kit, and roughly 0.45 to 1 microgram was reverse transcribed with random hexamers. TCRdb reprocessing: public reads trimmed at Q25 with fastp, clones called with MiXCR, in-frame beta chains kept. Duplicate CDR3 protein sequences are folded into a single record with the most common DNA and genes. The sample yields about 400,000 distinct CDR3 sequences; around 85% were counted once. The ten largest make up approximately 0.12% of the sample. Sequenced input: CD8+ T cells from PBMCs. The receptors here all came from a human donor with multiple sclerosis.

The chain couples TRBV14 to TRBJ1-1; tentative D call: TRBD1 (5 bases). Trimming shortened V by 4 bases and J by 0 bases, and 21 bases separated the two germline ends. From germline, CDR1 is SGHDN and CDR2 FVKESK. CDR3 length equals 18 residues. This CDR3 is CASSPPGLISPLNTEAFF. The CDR3 DNA reads as TGTGCCAGCAGCCCCCCGGGACTCATAAGCCCGTTGAACACTGAAGCTTTCTTT.

This clonotype was counted a few times. This chain links TRBV6-1 with TRBJ2-1; D is unclear. Germline CDR1 MNHNS, CDR2 SASEGT. The V and J ends lost 10 bases and 0 bases respectively, with 4 bases between them. The CDR3 runs to 11 residues. CDR3 amino acids: CATNSYNEQFF. The DNA of the CDR3 is TGTGCCACCAACTCCTACAATGAGCAGTTCTTC.

The rearrangement joins TRBV27 to TRBJ2-4; 7 nucleotides line up with TRBD1. The CDR3 is 13 residues long. Per the germline V gene, CDR1 is MNHEY and CDR2 is SMNVEV (reference sequence). V gave up 5 bases and J gave up 6 bases; unmatched junction bases: 4. In DNA form, the CDR3 reads TGTGCCAGCAGTGATGGGACAGTAAACATTCAGTACTTC. Translation: CASSDGTVNIQYF.

This chain uses TRBV4-1 with TRBJ1-1, with TRBD1 as a possible D gene (5 bases). Trimming took 4 bases from V and 4 from J, leaving 16 bases between them. Germline lookup yields CDR1 MGHRA and CDR2 YSYEKL. The CDR3 spans 15 residues. The CDR3 sequence: CASSLWGEVGTEAFF. The CDR3 coding sequence is TGCGCCAGCAGCCTATGGGGGGAGGTGGGCACTGAAGCTTTCTTT.

The chain is built from TRBV11-2 and TRBJ2-2, with D perhaps matching TRBD1 (5 bases). Germline V CDR1 and CDR2: SGHAT, FQNNGV. V was cut by 1 base and J by 5 bases, with 8 bases left in between. CDR3 length equals 14 residues. Here the CDR3 reads CASSLAGLTGELFF. The CDR3 nucleotides are TGTGCCAGCAGCTTAGCAGGGCTTACCGGGGAGCTGTTTTTT.

V is TRBV29-1 and J is TRBJ2-1; D gene ambiguous. This CDR3 is built from 13 residues. Per germline, CDR1 SQVTM and CDR2 ANQGSEA. V lost 4 bases and J 1 base, leaving 8 bases between the germline ends. CDR3 in DNA: TGCAGCGTTGGTATAAGGTCCTACAATGAGCAGTTCTTC. Its translation: CSVGIRSYNEQFF.

The chain employs TRBV2 and TRBJ2-7; 9 bases map to TRBD1. V gave up 2 bases and J gave up 3 bases; unmatched junction bases: 2. Per the germline V gene, CDR1 is SNHLY and CDR2 is FYNNEI. The CDR3 covers 14 residues. CDR3 protein: CASSETGGYYEQYF. For the CDR3, the DNA is TGTGCCAGCAGTGAAACAGGGGGCTACTACGAGCAGTACTTC.

This chain joins TRBV30 and TRBJ2-1, with a weak D call TRBD1 (6 bases). Germline V gives CDR1 GTSNPN, CDR2 SVGIG (reference sequence). Trimming took 4 bases from V and 8 from J, leaving 18 bases between them. The CDR3 covers 14 residues. This CDR3 is CAWMGSGVDDEQFF. The CDR3 coding sequence is TGTGCCTGGATGGGGTCAGGGGTTGACGATGAGCAGTTCTTC.

The V and J genes are TRBV27 and TRBJ2-7; possible D gene TRBD2, 6 bases. The CDR3 spans 13 residues. Trimming cost V 11 bases and J 0 bases, with 14 bases left between them. The germline gives CDR1 MNHEY, CDR2 SMNVEV (reference sequence). This chain's CDR3 is CAASPGGSYEQYF. DNA for the CDR3: TGTGCCGCATCGCCCGGGGGCTCCTACGAGCAGTACTTC.

This clonotype was picked up one time. The chain uses TRBV19 and TRBJ1-1; D unclear. V was clipped by 5 bases and J by 7 bases, with 11 bases between them. The V gene's germline CDR1 is LNHDA and CDR2 SQIVND (reference sequence). This CDR3 contains 12 residues. DNA for the CDR3: TGTGCCAGTAGTCCGGCTGCCAATGAAGCTTTCTTT. Encoded protein: CASSPAANEAFF.

The chain links TRBV10-3 to TRBJ1-1; the match to TRBD1 covers 9 bases. This CDR3 contains 15 residues. V gave up 3 bases and J gave up 1 base; unmatched junction bases: 3. The germline CDR1 and CDR2 sequences are ENHRY and SYGVKD. The CDR3 here is CAISDWDRENTEAFF. The CDR3 coding sequence is TGTGCCATCAGTGATTGGGACAGGGAGAACACTGAAGCTTTCTTT.

CDR3 sequence: CASKGDRVRDEQFF. DNA for the CDR3: TGTGCCAGCAAAGGGGACAGGGTTCGGGATGAGCAGTTCTTC. The chain joins TRBV6-1 to TRBJ2-1, with TRBD1 matching over 9 bases. Germline values: CDR1 MNHNS, CDR2 SASEGT. This CDR3 is 14 amino acids long. The junction had 9 bases not matched to a gene; V was cut back by 7 bases and J by 8 bases.

This clonotype was found once. The genes are TRBV28 and TRBJ1-5; D is undetermined. V lost 7 bases to trimming and J lost 0 bases, with 19 bases between them. The CDR3 has 17 amino acids. Germline CDR1 and CDR2: MDHEN and SYDVKM. CDR3 sequence reads: CASTGFRFGNSNQPQHF. The CDR3 region has the DNA TGTGCCAGCACAGGCTTCAGGTTCGGTAATAGCAATCAGCCCCAGCATTTT.

This chain links TRBV27 with TRBJ2-7; D may correspond to TRBD1 or TRBD2 (5 bases each). Germline lookup yields CDR1 MNHEY and CDR2 SMNVEV (reference sequence). The CDR3 is made up of 16 amino acids. V gave up 0 bases and J gave up 0 bases, with 12 bases separating them. In DNA form, the CDR3 reads TGTGCCAGCAGTTTATCGGGGACGGATAGCTCCTACGAGCAGTACTTC. Translation: CASSLSGTDSSYEQYF.

The chain combines TRBV6-1 with TRBJ1-5, with no clear D. This CDR3 region has 20 residues. V was cut by 0 bases and J by 2 bases, with 23 bases left in between. Germline V CDR1 and CDR2: MNHNS, SASEGT. In DNA form, the CDR3 reads TGTGCCAGCAGTGAAGCATTGTTGGCAGAGGGAGATTTGGGCAATCAGCCCCAGCATTTT. This encodes CASSEALLAEGDLGNQPQHF.

This chain links TRBV15 with TRBJ2-1; D gene ambiguous. There are 15 residues in the CDR3. CDR1 and CDR2 (germline): LNHNV, YYDKDF (reference sequence). Deletions cut 1 base from V and 3 bases from J, with 10 bases between. The CDR3 region is CATSRGSDFYNEQFF. CDR3 bases: TGTGCCACCAGCAGAGGTTCGGATTTCTACAATGAGCAGTTCTTC. The whole variable domain, filled in from reference TRBV15 and TRBJ2-1, reads DAMVIQNPRYQVTQFGKPVTLSCSQTLNHNVMYWYQQKSSQAPKLLFHYYDKDFNNEADTPDNFQSRRPNTSFCFLDIRSPGLGDTAMYLCATSRGSDFYNEQFFGPGTRLTVL.

The chain combines TRBV7-9 with TRBJ2-7; the match to TRBD1 covers 12 bases. V gave up 5 bases and J gave up 3 bases; unmatched junction bases: 11. The CDR3 totals 17 residues. In germline, CDR1 is SEHNR, CDR2 FQNEAQ (reference sequence). CDR3 in amino acids: CASSPTAGTGGDYEQYF. The CDR3 DNA reads TGTGCCAGCAGCCCCACCGCGGGGACAGGGGGCGACTACGAGCAGTACTTC.

For the CDR3, the DNA is TGTGCCAGCAGTTTCTTTCCCCCGAACGGCTACACCTTC. Its translation is CASSFFPPNGYTF. The chain carries TRBV27 and TRBJ1-2; D is uncertain. The CDR3 runs to 13 residues. The V gene lost 3 bases and the J gene lost 8 bases, with 13 bases spanning the gap. Looked up from germline, CDR1 is MNHEY and CDR2 is SMNVEV (reference sequence).

V gene TRBV28 combines with J gene TRBJ1-2; D possibly corresponds to TRBD1 (6 bases). The CDR3 is 13 amino acids. Trimming took off 8 bases at V and 7 bases at J, with 17 bases between the two ends. Germline V gives CDR1 MDHEN, CDR2 SYDVKM. This CDR3 reads CASDPSLRGGYTF. In DNA, the CDR3 is TGTGCCAGCGACCCCTCGCTCAGGGGTGGCTACACCTTC.

This chain uses TRBV5-5 with TRBJ2-1; a weak D match, TRBD1 (6 bases). Germline V gives CDR1 SGHKS, CDR2 YYEKEE (reference sequence). The CDR3 length is 16 residues. Trimming cost V 4 bases and J 5 bases, with 19 bases left between them. The CDR3, as DNA: TGTGCCAGCAGCAAACTTAGGGGGAGATGGCACAATGAGCAGTTCTTC. This encodes CASSKLRGRWHNEQFF.

The chain joins TRBV30 to TRBJ1-2; a weak D match, TRBD1 (5 bases). Per germline, CDR1 GTSNPN and CDR2 SVGIG (reference sequence). There are 15 residues in the CDR3. Trimming took 0 bases from V and 13 from J, leaving 24 bases between them. In DNA, the CDR3 is TGTGCCTGGAGTGTACTATGGGATGGTGTCTATGGGGCCACCTTC. Translating gives CAWSVLWDGVYGATF.

This clonotype was counted only a few times. The chain has TRBV4-1 and TRBJ1-3, with a weak D call TRBD1 (5 bases). Trimming shortened V by 0 bases and J by 2 bases, and 11 bases separated the two germline ends. From germline, CDR1 is MGHRA and CDR2 YSYEKL. The CDR3 is made up of 16 amino acids. The CDR3 is CASSQDPSRAGNTIYF. CDR3 in DNA: TGCGCCAGCAGCCAAGACCCTTCCAGGGCTGGAAACACCATATATTTT.

The genes are TRBV5-1 and TRBJ2-7; 7 nucleotides align to TRBD1. The J segment lost 6 bases and the V segment lost 4 bases, leaving 10 bases of the junction unmatched. The CDR3 contains 14 residues. Germline CDR1 SGHRS, CDR2 YFSETQ. The CDR3 DNA follows: TGCGCCAGCAGCCCGGGGACGACAGGGTTCGAGCAGTACTTC. Translation: CASSPGTTGFEQYF. Together with reference TRBV5-1 and TRBJ2-7, the CDR3 gives the full variable domain: KAGVTQTPRYLIKTRGQQVTLSCSPISGHRSVSWYQQTPGQGLQFLFEYFSETQRNKGNFPGRFSGRQFSNSRSEMNVSTLELGDSALYLCASSPGTTGFEQYFGPGTRLTVT.

The chain couples TRBV3-1 to TRBJ2-5, with D maybe TRBD2 (6 bases). CDR1 is LGHDT, CDR2 YNNKEL, per germline (reference sequence). The V and J ends lost 3 bases and 3 bases respectively, with 8 bases between them. The CDR3 length is 13 residues. The CDR3 protein is CASSQPSEETQYF. Here the CDR3 DNA reads TGTGCCAGCAGCCAGCCTAGCGAAGAGACCCAGTACTTC.

The rearrangement joins TRBV2 to TRBJ1-2; a possible D gene is TRBD1 (6 bases). Germline lookup yields CDR1 SNHLY and CDR2 FYNNEI. This CDR3 spans 16 amino acids. Trimming shortened V by 2 bases and J by 4 bases, and 17 bases separated the two germline ends. Written as DNA, the CDR3 is TGTGCCAGCAGTGAACCCCGGACAGAAGGATCCTATGGCTACACCTTC. Translation: CASSEPRTEGSYGYTF.

V and J are TRBV7-9 and TRBJ2-7; 14 bases fit TRBD2. The CDR3 runs to 16 residues. With V trimmed by 4 bases and J by 3 bases, 5 bases remained unmatched. The germline V gene encodes CDR1 SEHNR and CDR2 FQNEAQ (reference sequence). The CDR3 DNA reads as TGTGCCAGCAGCTCGGGACTAGCGGGAGCCCACTACGAGCAGTACTTC. Amino acids: CASSSGLAGAHYEQYF.